This T cell receptor beta chain was captured by sequencing in a study of cytomegalovirus exposure and HLA in healthy donors (TCRdb year 2017). For the study in its entirety: An earlier analysis of roughly 610 of the donors reported about 280 Gb of sequence data and about 120 million unique TCR beta sequences obtained from some 170 million T cells. Donor age, sex, ethnicity and CMV serostatus were collected together with the repertoire data. Among the roughly 370 genotyped donors, 75% to 90% belonged to the genetic ancestry cluster associated with self-reported Caucasian donors. An early release covering roughly 600 HLA-typed donors comprised approximately 300 gigabases of sequencing data and approximately 80 million unique TCR sequences. Typing coverage differed by locus: A, B, C, DRB1 and DQB1 were typed in about 620-630 donors, DQA1 in 500 to 550, DPA1 in 600 to 610, and DPB1 in around 490. In an earlier analysis of 587 of the donors, high-throughput TCR beta sequencing was used to judge whether each TCR beta V gene segment behaved as functional or pseudogenic. Because of strong linkage in the cohort, five DR-DQ haplotypes were treated as single units for association and clustering. To study patterns of TCR occurrence, a later analysis re-analyzed previously published TCR beta repertoires from around 700 donors and added high-resolution HLA genotyping. Both class I and class II loci were covered by HLA typing, at four-digit resolution. Besides the first cohort of hundreds of subjects, a separate validation cohort made up of 120 different subjects was used. The later analysis used no new phenotypic data to find candidate immune exposures, relying instead on TCR beta sequences and their occurrence across donors. On average, approximately 250,000 unique TCR beta nucleotide sequences were sequenced per donor among 398 genotyped donors of the cohort, with 15% to 20% of those sequences being non-productive. The study used immunosequencing to profile the T cell repertoires of about 670 subjects and linked those repertoires to cytomegalovirus serostatus. A later genetic analysis used genome-wide SNP genotypes for about 60% of the roughly 700 donors, treating that subset as a discovery cohort. High-throughput TCR immunosequencing, statistical association of individual TCRs with disease status, and machine learning were combined to predict cytomegalovirus infection status. All discovery cohort repertoires had been generated using a single sequencing platform. The study aimed to test whether signatures of past pathogen exposure could be identified by cataloging public T cell receptors.

At the junction V is shortened by 6 bases and J by 2 bases; bases outside the gene matches: 9. Including the terminal cysteine and phenylalanine, the CDR3 comprises 14 residues. Only the CDR3 DNA stays, 42 bases, in frame from base 1. The germline V gene (reference sequence) specifies GTSNPN as CDR1 and SVGIG as CDR2. On the study overall, not on this receptor specifically: Compared with the roughly 710-donor mean, donors in an Asian-associated ancestry cluster had fewer N-insertions in productive TCRs, according to a later genetic analysis. The authors suggested that the approach could potentially be extended to other disease states and immunological phenotypes. The study gave a list of about 150 TCR beta chains associated with cytomegalovirus. For the cohort, immune exposure information was limited to CMV serostatus. Because some donors lacked HLA typing at each locus, the association tests relied only on the typed subset. A cluster of highly shared sequence variants was judged likely to be a technical artifact of the sequencing pipeline. Assigning TCR associations to individual alleles was difficult when HLA alleles, especially DR and DQ, strongly co-occurred. A further reported finding was that TCR beta sequences accurately predicted the HLA-A and HLA-B alleles for most subjects in the first cohort. Cytomegalovirus status was reported to be diagnosed by the classifier with high specificity and sensitivity in both the original and validation cohorts. In a later analysis, TCR association rates were found to vary across HLA loci, with the most associated TCRs seen for DRB1 alleles and the fewest for HLA-C alleles. In an earlier analysis of roughly 500 of the donors, most TCR beta V segments appeared in productive rearrangements about 90% or about 30% of the time, broadly matching IMGT annotations. Some IMGT-functional V segments, including TRBV6-2 and TRBV6-3, could not be distinguished by the 87-base-pair reads and were therefore excluded. This cohort had only TCR beta chains sequenced, and the lack of alpha or paired-chain data limited which features could be detected. The earlier analysis of about 600 of the donors excluded approximately 15 rarely observed V segments, including chromosome 9 orphons, because counts were too low. Sequencing depth was assumed to be roughly uniform across donors in the presence/absence analyses, though that assumption may not hold. Across donors, most TCR sequences were observed very rarely, whereas some public TCRs were present in many individuals. Linkage disequilibrium might explain the correlated functional status among segregating V segments, but an unknown experimental factor could not be ruled out. Several of the top co-occurrence clusters appeared to be linked to parvovirus B19, influenza, CMV and Epstein-Barr virus, according to a later analysis. In vitro tests confirmed that three of the cytomegalovirus-associated TCR beta chains recognize cytomegalovirus antigens. According to a later analysis, most CMV-associated TCR beta chains appeared to be HLA-restricted, and the HLA associations seemed to be driven largely by CMV exposure. A later analysis associated about 17,000 TCR beta sequences with specific HLA alleles at a false discovery rate of 0.05. V-gene and J-gene trimming of TCR beta chains was associated with a missense DCLRE1C variant in a later genetic analysis, and the association was replicated in an independent cohort. A later analysis found that HLA-associated TCR beta chains were more clonally expanded and had lower generation probabilities than equally common non-associated chains.

To note about this clone: Its antigen specificity is not known. Base qualities were left out, and no much larger clone turns up one base away.

The library was made by the immunoSEQ multiplex PCR assay. For the multiplex PCR, a mixture combining 60 forward primers for TCR Vbeta segments and 13 reverse primers for TCR Jbeta segments was used. The CDR3 region of rearranged TCR beta genes was amplified from genomic DNA by a multiplex PCR assay. The amplified TCR beta libraries were sequenced on the Illumina HiSeq System as 87-base-pair reads. The paper's data handling went like this. In a later analysis, some 80 million unique TCR beta chains were counted across the approximately 620 repertoires, and roughly 11 million of these chains were shared by at least two donors. Raw reads were error-corrected and collapsed into unique sequences with a nearest-neighbor algorithm that merged closely related sequences to remove PCR and sequencing errors. CDR3 sequences were aligned to IMGT reference sequences to assign V, D and J gene segments. For a sequence to be retained, at least a six-nucleotide match to both a V gene segment and a J gene segment was required. Rearrangements were classified as productive when the CDR3 lacked stop codons and remained in frame with V and J, and all other rearrangements were classified as non-productive. CDR3 was defined according to IMGT convention as the region running from the second conserved V-encoded cysteine to the conserved J-encoded phenylalanine. Sequences without an unambiguous match to a single V gene segment were excluded from the earlier analysis of about 630 of the donors. An earlier analysis of under 750 of the donors called V segments functional above 56.7% productive rearrangements and segregating when the between-donor standard deviation exceeded 5%. A statistical classification framework was built to diagnose cytomegalovirus status from the catalog of TCR beta chain sequences. V and J gene assignment, in a later analysis, came from comparing TCR nucleotide sequences with IMGT/GENE-DB human TR gene sequences. A later analysis assigned CDR3 sequences and most-parsimonious VDJ recombination scenarios with the TCRdist pipeline. In a later analysis, every TCR beta chain was defined by the combination of its CDR3 amino acid sequence and its V-gene family, and reads without a unique V-gene family were dropped. To address suspected cross-contamination and a sequencing artifact, a later analysis removed 592 highly shared, low-generation-probability nucleotide sequences. In a later analysis, a clonal expansion index for each public chain was calculated from normalized within-repertoire ranks of inferred template counts. In a later analysis, generation probabilities were computed using a VDJ recombination model fitted to out-of-frame rearrangements, and the results were checked against IGoR. In a later analysis, hypergeometric tests were used to score TCR-TCR, TCR-HLA and TCR-CMV co-occurrence, with a repertoire-size bias correction applied to TCR pairs. False discovery rates were estimated in a later analysis by permuting HLA or CMV assignments 20 times. In a later analysis, co-occurring TCRs were grouped using DBSCAN, and TCRdist sequence similarity was added for clustering within HLA-allele-positive subsets. Repertoires with fewer than 30,000 or more than 120,000 public chains were left out of co-occurrence clustering, as were several repertoires with anomalous nucleotide sharing. TCRdb retrieved this table from immuneACCESS and kept in-frame rearrangements only. Not all clones are present; in checked studies, unresolved V genes account for under half, and no reason is known for the remainder. V and J calls and clone size are given by that table; D and trimming were obtained from the DNA. Counted in this sample were roughly 240,000 clones; about four fifths of them appeared once. The ten most abundant clones make up 5.4% of the sample.

The cohort was made up of around 720 healthy bone marrow donors. All cohort members were sampled while nominally healthy, although unrecorded immune exposures were likely present. The donor tested CMV seropositive, placing the donor among the approximately 290 seropositive members of the cohort. A peripheral blood sample was provided by each donor, and peripheral blood mononuclear cells were used for TCR beta sequencing. Genomic DNA was extracted from the blood cell samples with the Qiagen DNeasy Blood Extraction Kit. The receptor comes from a woman between 40 and 50 years old in good health and CMV-seropositive. Here the chain combines TRBV30 and TRBJ2-7, with TRBD1 matching 8 junction bases. Specimen: PBMCs. The encoded CDR3 is CACPRDRSAYEQYF. At the DNA level, the sequence is TGTGCCTGCCCAAGGGACAGGTCGGCCTACGAGCAGTACTTC.